The 30 T cell receptor beta chains below come from one sample, sequenced in a study of graft-versus-host responses after intestinal transplantation (dated by TCRdb to about 2021). The antigens of these receptors remain unknown. The method was the immunoSEQ multiplex PCR assay. The immuneACCESS repertoire file appears here via TCRdb, limited to in-frame rearrangements. These files lack a portion of the clones; in checked studies, under half of the deficit traces to unresolved V genes, and the cause of the others is not known. The sample table holds around 120,000 clones, of which 90% to 95% were seen once. The top ten clonotypes cover more than 0.095% of the sample. The time point label, as the study defines it: cells obtained before transplantation from donor or recipient. The sequencing here drew on unstimulated CD4+ T cells sorted from spleen or lymph node cells, taken before intestinal transplant. These receptors came from a human donor who received an intestinal transplant.

The rearrangement joins TRBV10-2 to TRBJ2-5; 11 nucleotides align to TRBD1. With the DNA end fitting TRBJ2-7 better, the J assignment may be wrong. This CDR3 comprises 13 residues. CDR1 is WSHSY, CDR2 SAAADI, per germline. The DNA for the CDR3 is TGCGCCATCGCGGACAGGGGGCGCCCCGAGCAGTACTTC. Translating gives CAIADRGRPEQYF.

The CDR3 DNA is TGTGCCAGCAGCGCACTACCGGATACGCAGTATTTT. Amino acid sequence: CASSALPDTQYF. The rearrangement uses TRBV9 and TRBJ2-3; D is ambiguous. The CDR3 runs to 12 residues. Trimming stripped 3 bases from V and 6 bases from J, with 8 bases between. The V gene's germline CDR1 is SGDLS and CDR2 YYNGEE.

The chain is built from TRBV27 and TRBJ2-3, with D tentatively TRBD2 (6 bases). The length of the CDR3 is 9 residues. The germline V gene encodes CDR1 MNHEY and CDR2 SMNVEV (reference sequence). V was pared by 11 bases and J by 6 bases, with 6 bases between. CDR3 in DNA: TGTGCCGGAGGGGATACGCAGTATTTT. Its protein is CAGGDTQYF.

The rearrangement uses TRBV9 and TRBJ2-3; 8 bases match TRBD2. J gave up 4 bases and V 0 bases, and 7 bases lay outside the gene matches. Looked up from germline, CDR1 is SGDLS and CDR2 is YYNGEE. CDR3 length: 16 residues. The CDR3 sequence: CASSVVVGRGADTQYF. CDR3 DNA: TGTGCCAGCAGCGTAGTAGTGGGGCGGGGGGCAGATACGCAGTATTTT. Full variable domain (rest looked up from reference TRBV9 and TRBJ2-3): DSGVTQTPKHLITATGQRVTLRCSPRSGDLSVYWYQQSLDQGLQFLIQYYNGEERAKGNILERFSAQQFPDLHSELNLSSLELGDSALYFCASSVVVGRGADTQYFGPGTRLTVL.

A single count supports this clone. The chain recombines TRBV27 with TRBJ2-6; D call uncertain. CDR3 length equals 14 residues. Trimming removed 5 bases at V and 0 bases at J, with 5 bases between. CDR1 and CDR2 from the germline V gene are MNHEY and SMNVEV (reference sequence). The CDR3 DNA is TGTGCCAGCAGTACCCACTCTGGGGCCAACGTCCTGACTTTC. This gives the protein CASSTHSGANVLTF. The full variable domain, rest sourced from reference TRBV27 and TRBJ2-6, is EAQVTQNPRYLITVTGKKLTVTCSQNMNHEYMSWYRQDPGLGLRQIYYSMNVEVTDKGDVPEGYKVSRKEKRNFPLILESPSPNQTSLYFCASSTHSGANVLTFGAGSRLTVL.

V gene TRBV30 combines with J gene TRBJ2-1; 8 positions agree with TRBD2. Germline V lookup: CDR1 GTSNPN, CDR2 SVGIG (reference sequence). The trim removed 5 bases at V and 3 bases at J, leaving 6 bases unmatched. The CDR3 is 14 residues long. CDR3 bases: TGTGCCTGGGTTACTAGCGGATTCTACAATGAGCAGTTCTTC. Protein: CAWVTSGFYNEQFF.

This chain links TRBV4-1 with TRBJ1-1; weak D call: TRBD1 (5 bases). Deletions cut 0 bases from V and 9 bases from J, with 14 bases between. CDR1 is MGHRA and CDR2 is YSYEKL in the germline V gene. The CDR3 sequence is 14 residues long. The CDR3 DNA follows: TGCGCCAGCAGCCAAGAGGGGGGAGTAGGCAAAGCTTTCTTT. Protein sequence: CASSQEGGVGKAFF.

This chain joins TRBV5-4 and TRBJ1-2, with D perhaps matching TRBD1 (6 bases). CDR3 length: 14 amino acids. Trimming cost V 4 bases and J 1 base, with 11 bases left between them. CDR1 and CDR2 from the germline V gene are SGHNT and YYREEE (reference sequence). CDR3: CASSRQDLNYGYTF. CDR3 in DNA: TGTGCCAGCAGCCGACAGGACCTTAACTATGGCTACACCTTC.

The rearrangement uses TRBV5-1 and TRBJ2-3, with 8 bases fitting TRBD2. V was pared by 4 bases and J by 5 bases, with 9 bases of the junction left unmatched. The CDR3 totals 15 residues. CDR1 is SGHRS and CDR2 is YFSETQ in the germline V gene. CDR3: CASSNIAGPGDTQYF. As DNA, the CDR3 is TGCGCCAGCAGCAACATAGCGGGACCGGGAGATACGCAGTATTTT.

This sequence joins TRBV5-1 and TRBJ2-1, with TRBD2 matching over 9 bases. CDR3 length: 14 residues. V was pared by 6 bases and J by 6 bases, with 7 bases of the junction left unmatched. Germline V lookup: CDR1 SGHRS, CDR2 YFSETQ. CDR3 amino acids: CASTRLAATNEQFF. CDR3 DNA sequence: TGCGCCAGCACCCGACTAGCGGCAACCAATGAGCAGTTCTTC. The full variable domain, completed using reference TRBV5-1 and TRBJ2-1, is KAGVTQTPRYLIKTRGQQVTLSCSPISGHRSVSWYQQTPGQGLQFLFEYFSETQRNKGNFPGRFSGRQFSNSRSEMNVSTLELGDSALYLCASTRLAATNEQFFGPGTRLTVL.

This sequence joins TRBV10-2 and TRBJ2-1; 7 nucleotides match TRBD1. Germline V CDR1 and CDR2: WSHSY, SAAADI. The CDR3 spans 11 residues. V lost 8 bases and J lost 9; bases outside the gene matches: 4. CDR3 region: CASLQGIEQFF. For the CDR3, the DNA is TGCGCCAGCCTACAGGGGATTGAGCAGTTCTTC.

This clone was found once. V gene TRBV27 combines with J gene TRBJ1-5; no reliable D call. This CDR3 comprises 14 residues. V was pared by 3 bases and J by 7 bases, with 13 bases between. Germline values: CDR1 MNHEY, CDR2 SMNVEV (reference sequence). The CDR3, as DNA: TGTGCCAGCAGTTTTAGGAACTTTGGGCAGCCCCAGCATTTT. Translated: CASSFRNFGQPQHF.

The rearrangement links TRBV11-2 to TRBJ2-7; D unclear. Trimming took 0 bases from V and 6 from J, leaving 9 bases between them. This CDR3 is 13 amino acids long. Germline V gives CDR1 SGHAT, CDR2 FQNNGV. The CDR3 loop is CASSLERFGEQYF. The CDR3, as DNA: TGTGCCAGCAGCTTAGAACGATTTGGCGAGCAGTACTTC. Together with reference TRBV11-2 and TRBJ2-7, the CDR3 gives the full variable domain: EAGVAQSPRYKIIEKRQSVAFWCNPISGHATLYWYQQILGQGPKLLIQFQNNGVVDDSQLPKDRFSAERLKGVDSTLKIQPAKLEDSAVYLCASSLERFGEQYFGPGTRLTVT.

The rearrangement links TRBV7-2 to TRBJ1-1, with TRBD1 matching 10 bases. Germline-derived CDR1 and CDR2 are SGHTA and FQGNSA. The CDR3 length is 15 residues. The V segment lost 5 bases and the J segment 5 bases; nucleotides outside the gene matches: 8. CDR3 loop: CASSPDRGPWTEAFF. The CDR3, as DNA: TGTGCCAGCAGCCCTGACAGGGGGCCATGGACTGAAGCTTTCTTT.

This chain links TRBV6-5 with TRBJ1-2; D perhaps matches TRBD1 (6 bases). The germline V gene has CDR1 MNHEY and CDR2 SVGAGI. The CDR3 is 15 residues long. The V end was cut by 6 bases, the J end by 3 bases, with 17 bases between. The CDR3 bases are TGTGCCAGCAGATTGACCGGGACATACCACTATGGCTACACCTTC. This sequence encodes CASRLTGTYHYGYTF.

This rearrangement joins TRBV10-3 to TRBJ2-1; 11 nucleotides line up with TRBD1. V trimming: 5 bases; J trimming: 8 bases; junction bases outside the gene matches: 11. The germline CDR1 and CDR2 sequences are ENHRY and SYGVKD. CDR3 length: 16 residues. The CDR3 here is CAISIPPGQGGDEQFF. The CDR3 nucleotides are TGTGCCATCAGTATCCCCCCGGGACAGGGGGGCGATGAGCAGTTCTTC.

This chain connects TRBV7-9 to TRBJ2-1; 10 bases match TRBD2. This CDR3 contains 16 residues. Germline loops: CDR1 SEHNR, CDR2 FQNEAQ (reference sequence). The junction had 13 bases not matched to a gene; V was cut back by 5 bases and J by 9 bases. The CDR3 reads CASSRLAGSQASEQFF. The CDR3 coding sequence is TGTGCCAGCAGCCGACTAGCGGGCTCGCAGGCCAGTGAGCAGTTCTTC.

The chain couples TRBV7-3 to TRBJ2-7; D is perhaps TRBD1 (6 bases). The CDR3 consists of 13 residues. V was trimmed by 5 bases and J by 2 bases, leaving 10 bases between them. From germline, CDR1 is SGHTA and CDR2 FQGTGA. In DNA, the CDR3 is TGTGCCAGCAGCCCAGGACAGACCTACGAGCAGTACTTC. It is translated as CASSPGQTYEQYF.

This sequence joins TRBV7-9 and TRBJ2-3; D gene uncertain. The germline V gene has CDR1 SEHNR and CDR2 FQNEAQ (reference sequence). This CDR3 is 11 amino acids long. Trimming took off 2 bases at V and 6 bases at J, with 3 bases between the two ends. The chain's CDR3 is CASSLPDTQYF. The CDR3 bases are TGTGCCAGCAGCTTACCTGATACGCAGTATTTT.

This chain joins TRBV9 and TRBJ2-5, with D possibly matching TRBD1 (5 bases). CDR3 length: 17 amino acids. Looked up from germline, CDR1 is SGDLS and CDR2 is YYNGEE. V was pared by 7 bases and J by 5 bases, with 27 bases between. CDR3 in amino acids: CASSRSIRATGRETQYF. The DNA for the CDR3 is TGTGCCAGCTCACGATCGATCAGGGCCACCGGTAGGGAGACCCAGTACTTC.

This rearrangement joins TRBV6-1 to TRBJ2-3, with TRBD1 matching 7 bases. Germline V CDR1 and CDR2: MNHNS, SASEGT. The CDR3 has 13 amino acids. V shed 5 bases and J 5 bases; nucleotides not matched to a gene: 4. CDR3 sequence reads: CASSTGVGDTQYF. Here the CDR3 DNA reads TGTGCCAGCAGTACAGGGGTCGGAGATACGCAGTATTTT.

The V call is TRBV20-1, the J call TRBJ2-5; D is undetermined. Per germline, CDR1 DFQATT and CDR2 SNEGSKA (reference sequence). Trimming cost V 8 bases and J 4 bases, with 11 bases left between them. CDR3 length: 11 amino acids. For the CDR3, the DNA is TGCAGTTCGAGTAACCGAGAGACCCAGTACTTC. It translates to CSSSNRETQYF.

The chain recombines TRBV5-1 with TRBJ2-7; 8 bases fit TRBD1. The trim removed 5 bases at V and 0 bases at J, leaving 4 bases unmatched. Germline loops: CDR1 SGHRS, CDR2 YFSETQ. The CDR3 sequence is 14 residues long. This CDR3 reads CASSRDRSSYEQYF. The CDR3 DNA follows: TGCGCCAGCAGTCGGGACAGGAGCTCCTACGAGCAGTACTTC.

The genes are TRBV6-1 and TRBJ2-2; 11 bases agree with TRBD2. CDR1 MNHNS and CDR2 SASEGT come from the germline V gene. The CDR3 length is 18 residues. Trimming removed 3 bases from V and 7 bases from J; junction bases left unmatched: 13. This chain's CDR3 is CASSDWGSGRAIIGELFF. DNA of the CDR3: TGTGCCAGCAGTGATTGGGGTAGCGGGAGGGCCATTATCGGGGAGCTGTTTTTT.

This chain uses TRBV5-1 with TRBJ2-1, with D possibly called TRBD1 or TRBD2 (5 bases each). The CDR3 length is 14 residues. V lost 4 bases, J lost 10 bases, and 18 bases lay in between. Germline-derived CDR1 and CDR2 are SGHRS and YFSETQ. The CDR3 bases are TGCGCCAGCAGCACAACCGGGACCCTCAACGAGCAGTTCTTC. Its translation is CASSTTGTLNEQFF.

The chain links TRBV10-3 to TRBJ2-7; the D gene is possibly TRBD2 (6 bases). The germline V and J ends were trimmed by 0 bases and 7 bases, with 7 bases remaining between them. The CDR3 covers 12 residues. Germline CDR1 and CDR2: ENHRY and SYGVKD. This chain's CDR3 is CAISESGTEQYF. The CDR3, as DNA: TGTGCCATCAGTGAGTCGGGGACTGAGCAGTACTTC.

The count of this clone is one. The chain links TRBV28 to TRBJ2-3; 7 bases fit TRBD2. Germline V gene data show CDR1 as MDHEN and CDR2 as SYDVKM. Germline trimming cut 4 bases from V and 5 bases from J; bases unmatched to any gene: 6. The CDR3 is 14 residues long. The DNA of the CDR3 is TGTGCCAGCAGTTCTGCGGGAGATGTAGATACGCAGTATTTT. Residues: CASSSAGDVDTQYF.

The chain has TRBV7-3 and TRBJ2-1; weak D call: TRBD2 (5 bases). This CDR3 region has 16 residues. Germline lookup yields CDR1 SGHTA and CDR2 FQGTGA. V gave up 1 base and J gave up 4 bases, with 14 bases separating them. As DNA, the CDR3 is TGTGCCAGCAGCTTAAACGCGGGCGGGTCTTACAATGAGCAGTTCTTC. Residues: CASSLNAGGSYNEQFF.

About this clone: The same CDR3 can be traced to other DNA sequences in this sample. V gene TRBV30 combines with J gene TRBJ1-5; D is undetermined. Germline V gene data show CDR1 as GTSNPN and CDR2 as SVGIG (reference sequence). This CDR3 has 13 amino acids. The V and J ends lost 0 bases and 1 base respectively, with 4 bases between them. The CDR3 loop is CAWSVRSNQPQHF. The CDR3 DNA reads TGTGCCTGGAGTGTACGCAGCAATCAGCCCCAGCATTTT.

V and J are TRBV19 and TRBJ1-1; the D gene is possibly TRBD1 (5 bases). This CDR3 is built from 13 residues. Trimming took off 6 bases at V and 8 bases at J, with 16 bases between the two ends. Per the germline V gene, CDR1 is LNHDA and CDR2 is SQIVND (reference sequence). CDR3 in DNA: TGTGCCAGTAGAGTAGACGTCCGGGGGGAAGCTTTCTTT. Translated, it gives CASRVDVRGEAFF.